This passage covers 23 T cell receptor beta chains from one sample sequenced in a study of cytomegalovirus exposure and HLA in healthy donors. Both 60 Vbeta primers and 13 Jbeta primers went into the PCR. Clones were read by immunoSEQ multiplex PCR, and TCRdb kept only the in-frame ones, dropping some. Here the sample spans around 45,000 clones, 45% to 60% being singletons. The sample was PBMCs. All receptors come from a man aged 55 to 70 in good health and CMV-seronegative.

The chain uses TRBV19 and TRBJ1-5; D may be TRBD1 (5 bases). V lost 8 bases to trimming and J lost 3 bases, with 17 bases between them. Germline lookup yields CDR1 LNHDA and CDR2 SQIVND (reference sequence). This CDR3 contains 15 residues. CDR3 nucleotide sequence: TGTGCCAGTCACGCAGGGTCCTATGACAATCAGCCCCAGCATTTT. Translating gives CASHAGSYDNQPQHF.

This clone has just a few counts. This chain links TRBV5-4 with TRBJ2-7, with TRBD1 matching over 11 bases. Per germline, CDR1 SGHNT and CDR2 YYREEE (reference sequence). J gave up 11 bases and V 4 bases, and 5 bases lay outside the gene matches. CDR3 length: 12 residues. The CDR3 here is CASSKGQGEEYF. The CDR3 region has the DNA TGTGCCAGCAGCAAGGGACAGGGGGAAGAGTACTTC.

This clone was counted between two and nine times. CDR3 bases: TGTGCCAGCAGCTTGGCCGGGACAGGGGGCGGCTACACCTTC. Its translation: CASSLAGTGGGYTF. The chain has TRBV7-9 and TRBJ1-2; 12 bases line up with TRBD1. Per the germline V gene, CDR1 is SEHNR and CDR2 is FQNEAQ (reference sequence). This CDR3 comprises 14 residues. V was pared by 3 bases and J by 8 bases, with 4 bases of the junction left unmatched.

The chain recombines TRBV7-3 with TRBJ2-1, with 7 bases aligning to TRBD2. V lost 9 bases, J lost 5 bases, and 10 bases stayed unmatched. There are 14 residues in the CDR3. Per germline, CDR1 SGHTA and CDR2 FQGTGA. The CDR3 sequence is CASGTGGDDNEQFF. For the CDR3, the DNA is TGTGCCAGTGGAACGGGGGGAGATGACAATGAGCAGTTCTTC.

This chain connects TRBV30 to TRBJ2-1; 9 bases match TRBD1. The V and J ends lost 5 bases and 7 bases, in that order; junction bases with no gene match: 6. The CDR3 has 13 residues. The germline V gene has CDR1 GTSNPN and CDR2 SVGIG (reference sequence). The chain's CDR3 is CAWVDRGRNEQFF. The DNA for the CDR3 is TGTGCCTGGGTGGACAGGGGACGAAATGAGCAGTTCTTC.

V usage is TRBV19 and J usage is TRBJ1-2; the D gene is possibly TRBD1 (5 bases). CDR1 and CDR2 from the germline V gene are LNHDA and SQIVND (reference sequence). The V end lost 3 bases, the J end lost 4 bases, and 9 bases lay between the germline ends. This CDR3 comprises 13 residues. The CDR3 nucleotides read TGTGCCAGTAGTATGTGGGGACTCTATGGCTACACCTTC. Encoded protein: CASSMWGLYGYTF. The whole variable domain, filled in from reference TRBV19 and TRBJ1-2, reads DGGITQSPKYLFRKEGQNVTLSCEQNLNHDAMYWYRQDPGQGLRLIYYSQIVNDFQKGDIAEGYSVSREKKESFPLTVTSAQKNPTAFYLCASSMWGLYGYTFGSGTRLTVV.

V is TRBV30 and J is TRBJ2-6; TRBD1 matches at 7 bases. CDR1 GTSNPN and CDR2 SVGIG come from the germline V gene (reference sequence). The CDR3 is 14 residues long. Trimming took 7 bases from V and 0 from J; bases not matched to a gene: 3. Here the CDR3 DNA reads TGTGCCTACAGACAGGGCTCTGGGGCCAACGTCCTGACTTTC. It is translated as CAYRQGSGANVLTF.

The chain links TRBV6-4 to TRBJ2-1, with D unclear. Per the germline V gene, CDR1 is MRHNA and CDR2 is SNTAGT. V lost 2 bases and J lost 6, with 8 bases in between. The CDR3 runs 13 residues. CDR3 DNA sequence: TGTGCCAGCAGTGACACGCTACTCAATGAGCAGTTCTTC. It yields the protein CASSDTLLNEQFF.

This clone was detected a few times. This chain uses TRBV29-1 with TRBJ2-3, with TRBD1 identical over 10 bases. The CDR3 contains 12 residues. V gave up 7 bases and J gave up 4 bases; unmatched junction bases: 2. Germline V gives CDR1 SQVTM, CDR2 ANQGSEA. This chain's CDR3 is CSGGTGADTQYF. The CDR3 DNA reads TGCAGCGGGGGGACAGGGGCAGATACGCAGTATTTT.

This chain uses TRBV7-9 with TRBJ2-5; D unresolved. The CDR3 has 14 residues. From germline, CDR1 is SEHNR and CDR2 FQNEAQ (reference sequence). Trimming stripped 1 base from V and 1 base from J, with 7 bases between. This CDR3 is CASSLDRAQETQYF. The CDR3 bases are TGTGCCAGCAGCTTAGACAGAGCCCAAGAGACCCAGTACTTC.

The chain is built from TRBV5-4 and TRBJ2-5, with a possible D match to TRBD2 (5 bases). V was cut by 4 bases and J by 5 bases, with 15 bases left in between. The CDR3 is 14 amino acids. Germline lookup yields CDR1 SGHNT and CDR2 YYREEE (reference sequence). CDR3 coding DNA: TGTGCCAGCAGCCCGGAGGTGGCAGTGGAGACCCAGTACTTC. Translation gives CASSPEVAVETQYF.

The chain has TRBV21-1 and TRBJ1-5; TRBD1, as called in the table, went unchecked against the DNA. TRBV21-1 is recorded as a pseudogene. The CDR3 is 14 amino acids. CDR3 bases: TGTGCCAGCAGCTCAGGGGGCCCACGGAAGCCCCAGCATTTT. This sequence encodes CASSSGGPRKPQHF.

The CDR3 is CAISKSSSVGGPYNEQFF. CDR3 nucleotides: TGTGCCATCAGCAAATCCTCGTCTGTGGGAGGGCCCTACAATGAGCAGTTCTTC. The chain joins TRBV10-3 to TRBJ2-1; 7 nucleotides line up with TRBD2. The V gene's germline CDR1 is ENHRY and CDR2 SYGVKD. The CDR3 covers 18 residues. J was trimmed by 2 bases and V by 6 bases; bases with no gene match: 16.

This chain links TRBV6-5 with TRBJ2-7; D is undetermined. Trimming removed 0 bases from V and 5 bases from J, with 8 bases in between. In germline, CDR1 is MNHEY, CDR2 SVGAGI. The CDR3 runs 13 residues. The CDR3 DNA reads as TGTGCCAGCAGTTACTCGATGGCGGACGAGCAGTACTTC. It is translated as CASSYSMADEQYF.

The chain employs TRBV30 and TRBJ1-2; 7 bases line up with TRBD1. Trimming cost V 2 bases and J 2 bases; bases outside gene matches: 8. The CDR3 has 15 residues. CDR1 GTSNPN and CDR2 SVGIG come from the germline V gene (reference sequence). The CDR3, as DNA: TGTGCCTGGAGTTTTCTAGGGACAGCAAACTATGGCTACACCTTC. Encoded protein: CAWSFLGTANYGYTF.

The chain recombines TRBV7-7 with TRBJ2-5; tentatively, D is TRBD2 (6 bases). The CDR3 length is 12 residues. Trimming took off 5 bases at V and 10 bases at J, with 14 bases between the two ends. Germline values: CDR1 SSHAT, CDR2 FNYEAQ (reference sequence). DNA of the CDR3: TGTGCCAGCAGCCTTAGCGGTGGGATCCAGTACTTC. Translation gives CASSLSGGIQYF.

This chain connects TRBV14 to TRBJ1-4; D perhaps matches TRBD1 (5 bases). The CDR3 extends over 16 amino acids. The ends were cut back, 0 bases at V and 8 bases at J, with 16 bases in the middle. CDR1 and CDR2 (germline): SGHDN, FVKESK. As DNA, the CDR3 is TGTGCCAGCAGCCAAGAAGTACAGGACATTAAAGAAAAACTGTTTTTT. Amino acids: CASSQEVQDIKEKLFF.

This sequence joins TRBV5-4 and TRBJ2-1, with 9 bases identical to TRBD2. The CDR3 sequence is 16 residues long. V shed 0 bases and J 0 bases; nucleotides not matched to a gene: 1. Germline V gives CDR1 SGHNT, CDR2 YYREEE (reference sequence). The CDR3 nucleotides are TGTGCCAGCAGCTTGGGTAGCGGGAGCTCCTACAATGAGCAGTTCTTC. Translation gives CASSLGSGSSYNEQFF.

The chain employs TRBV9 and TRBJ2-7; D remains ambiguous. Germline assignment: CDR1 SGDLS and CDR2 YYNGEE. CDR3 length: 14 residues. V was pared by 0 bases and J by 9 bases, with 16 bases between. The CDR3 nucleotides are TGTGCCAGCAGCGTAGGGGTGGGTAGCCTTGGGCAGTACTTC. Encoded protein: CASSVGVGSLGQYF.

The V gene is TRBV10-3, the J gene TRBJ2-5; D unclear. V was trimmed by 0 bases and J by 4 bases, leaving 3 bases between them. Germline CDR1 and CDR2: ENHRY and SYGVKD. CDR3 size: 12 residues. This CDR3 reads CAISESAETQYF. CDR3 bases: TGTGCCATCAGTGAGTCAGCAGAGACCCAGTACTTC.

This clone showed up just a few times. This rearrangement joins TRBV14 to TRBJ1-2, with 8 bases fitting TRBD1. Per germline, CDR1 SGHDN and CDR2 FVKESK. The CDR3 is 13 amino acids. J lost 8 bases, V lost 4 bases, and 6 bases had no gene match. CDR3 nucleotides: TGTGCCAGCAGCCTTGACAGGGGATGGGGCTACACCTTC. This gives the protein CASSLDRGWGYTF.

This clone showed up just once. V gene TRBV10-3 combines with J gene TRBJ2-7; 7 bases map to TRBD1. Germline CDR1 is ENHRY and CDR2 is SYGVKD. The length of the CDR3 is 12 residues. J was trimmed by 5 bases and V by 7 bases; bases with no gene match: 5. The CDR3 here is CAINTGANEQYF. The DNA of the CDR3 is TGTGCCATCAACACAGGGGCGAACGAGCAGTACTTC.

The chain links TRBV6-5 to TRBJ2-5; D is uncertain. This CDR3 contains 13 residues. Per germline, CDR1 MNHEY and CDR2 SVGAGI. Between the trimmed V and J ends, which lost 8 bases and 5 bases, there was a span of 15 bases. For the CDR3, the DNA is TGTGCCAGCCTCCTCCCGGGTGGTGAGACCCAGTACTTC. Translating gives CASLLPGGETQYF.